These 22 T cell receptor beta chains were all obtained from the same sample, sequenced in a study of T cell repertoires in cytomegalovirus infection. TCRdb itself ran the reads through MiXCR, one entry per CDR3 protein. The sample has about 740,000 distinct CDR3 sequences; about 33% are singletons. These receptors lack a known antigen. The sample here was cultured PBMCs, taken from culture after CMV antigen stimulation. Receptors were obtained from a human donor in good health (CMV status not recorded). Some clones in this sample may be carry-over from other donors' samples.

The chain carries TRBV27 and TRBJ1-4, with TRBD1 identical over 9 bases. Germline V lookup: CDR1 MNHEY, CDR2 SMNVEV (reference sequence). After removal of 6 bases from V and 10 bases from J, the junction contained 9 bases not matched to a gene. The CDR3 length is 14 residues. CDR3 amino acids: CASRPGTGFGKLFF. The CDR3 coding sequence is TGTGCCAGCAGGCCCGGGACAGGGTTCGGAAAACTGTTTTTT.

This clonotype has just a few counts. This sequence joins TRBV6-1 and TRBJ1-2; D is ambiguous. CDR1 MNHNS and CDR2 SASEGT come from the germline V gene. Trimming removed 0 bases at V and 6 bases at J, with 17 bases between. CDR3 size: 16 residues. CDR3 DNA: TGTGCCAGCAGTGAAGCGTTCCGGGGTGAAGGTCATGGCTACACCTTC. This gives the protein CASSEAFRGEGHGYTF.

This clonotype was counted between two and nine times. The chain couples TRBV10-1 to TRBJ2-1, with 9 bases fitting TRBD2. This CDR3 has 14 amino acids. The germline gives CDR1 WNHNN, CDR2 SYGVQD (reference sequence). V gave up 4 bases and J gave up 6 bases; unmatched junction bases: 4. CDR3 sequence: CASSGASGANEQFF. The CDR3 bases are TGCGCCAGCAGTGGGGCTAGCGGGGCCAATGAGCAGTTCTTC.

This sequence joins TRBV6-6 and TRBJ1-3; 7 bases map to TRBD1. J gave up 8 bases and V 6 bases, and 10 bases lay outside the gene matches. In germline, CDR1 is MNHNY, CDR2 SVGAGI (reference sequence). The CDR3 totals 14 residues. For the CDR3, the DNA is TGTGCCAGCAGACAGACAGGGAGGGAATACACCATATATTTT. Translation gives CASRQTGREYTIYF.

This clonotype was observed once. This sequence joins TRBV15 and TRBJ2-7, with D perhaps being TRBD1 or TRBD2 (5 bases each). This CDR3 contains 14 residues. V lost 4 bases and J 2 bases, leaving 12 bases between the germline ends. Looked up from germline, CDR1 is LNHNV and CDR2 is YYDKDF (reference sequence). The CDR3 nucleotides read TGTGCCACCAGCACTGGGGACCCTCCCTACGAGCAGTACTTC. Translating it yields CATSTGDPPYEQYF.

On this clonotype: A much larger clone lies one base from this, so it may be a read error. This chain connects TRBV7-2 to TRBJ2-2, with D perhaps matching TRBD2 (6 bases). Germline V lookup: CDR1 SGHTA, CDR2 FQGNSA. This CDR3 region has 15 residues. This CDR3 is CASSLRRGNTGELSF. CDR3 DNA: TGTGCCAGCAGCTTAAGGCGGGGAAACACCGGGGAGCTGTCTTTT.

The sample holds a few counts of this clonotype. The CDR3 coding sequence is TGCAGCGTTGAGCTACAGGGGGCAAGCTACACCTTC. It translates to CSVELQGASYTF. The chain recombines TRBV29-1 with TRBJ1-2; TRBD1 agrees at 9 bases. This CDR3 has 12 residues. Germline CDR1 reads SQVTM; CDR2 reads ANQGSEA. The V segment lost 3 bases and the J segment 9 bases; nucleotides outside the gene matches: 5.

This clonotype has only a few counts. The V and J genes are TRBV14 and TRBJ1-4; TRBD1 is a possible D gene (6 bases). V was pared by 4 bases and J by 8 bases, with 20 bases between. Germline V CDR1 and CDR2: SGHDN, FVKESK. The CDR3 runs 16 residues. CDR3 amino acids: CASSLNRDLTKEKLFF. CDR3 in DNA: TGTGCCAGCAGCCTAAACAGGGACCTTACGAAGGAAAAACTGTTTTTT.

This clonotype was counted between two and nine times. This chain uses TRBV6-6 with TRBJ2-7; no definite D call. CDR3 length equals 16 residues. The ends were cut back, 6 bases at V and 3 bases at J, with 21 bases in the middle. From germline, CDR1 is MNHNY and CDR2 SVGAGI (reference sequence). In DNA, the CDR3 is TGTGCCAGCAGGAGAGGAAGCCTCCTGCCCCTCTACGAGCAGTACTTC. Protein: CASRRGSLLPLYEQYF.

The rearrangement uses TRBV18 and TRBJ1-6; weak D call: TRBD1 (5 bases). Trimming removed 10 bases from V and 3 bases from J, with 19 bases in between. This CDR3 has 16 amino acids. In germline, CDR1 is KGHSH, CDR2 LQKENI. The CDR3 sequence: CATRPGGIIYNSPLHF. CDR3 sequence (DNA): TGTGCCACTAGACCCGGGGGAATTATCTATAATTCACCCCTCCACTTT.

CDR3 nucleotide sequence: TGTGCCAGCAGTGGCGAGACTAGCGGGGTCGGTTACGAGCAGTACTTC. Translating gives CASSGETSGVGYEQYF. V and J are TRBV6-6 and TRBJ2-7; 11 bases line up with TRBD2. Unmatched junction bases numbered 10, after V lost 5 bases and J lost 4 bases. The CDR3 is made up of 16 amino acids. From germline, CDR1 is MNHNY and CDR2 SVGAGI (reference sequence).

This chain joins TRBV2 and TRBJ2-7; 8 bases are shared with TRBD1. With 4 bases clipped from V and 2 bases from J, the junction kept 7 bases outside the gene matches. The CDR3 is 15 residues long. The germline gives CDR1 SNHLY, CDR2 FYNNEI. DNA of the CDR3: TGTGCCAGCAGTGGCCACGGACAGGGAACCTACGAGCAGTACTTC. Its translation is CASSGHGQGTYEQYF.

The V and J genes are TRBV12-3 or TRBV12-4 and TRBJ2-3; D may be TRBD1 or TRBD2 (5 bases each). The CDR3 is made up of 18 amino acids. Trimming cost V 1 base and J 0 bases, with 17 bases left between them. The CDR3 loop is CASSLVRLGRDSTDTQYF. The CDR3 DNA sequence: TGTGCCAGCAGTTTAGTTCGGTTGGGCAGGGACAGCACAGATACGCAGTATTTT.

The chain recombines TRBV12-5 with TRBJ1-5, with TRBD1 matching 10 bases. From germline, CDR1 is LGHNT and CDR2 FRNRAP. CDR3 length: 15 residues. Losses at the gene ends were 3 bases for V and 7 bases for J; bases not matched to a gene: 6. Here the CDR3 reads CASGLWDRGSQPQHF. The CDR3 region has the DNA TGTGCTAGTGGTTTATGGGACAGGGGCTCACAGCCCCAGCATTTT.

The chain joins TRBV7-2 to TRBJ2-7; TRBD2 matches at 8 bases. J lost 3 bases, V lost 4 bases, and 8 bases had no gene match. The CDR3 has 15 amino acids. Germline assignment: CDR1 SGHTA and CDR2 FQGNSA. DNA for the CDR3: TGTGCCAGCAGCTCCCTTCCGGGACTAGACTACGAGCAGTACTTC. Translating it yields CASSSLPGLDYEQYF.

The chain uses TRBV7-8 and TRBJ2-7, with D possibly being TRBD2 (6 bases). V gave up 8 bases and J gave up 6 bases, with 17 bases separating them. The V gene's germline CDR1 is SGHVS and CDR2 FQNEAQ. The CDR3 covers 13 residues. CDR3 amino acids: CASRGRSGGEQYF. The CDR3 coding sequence is TGTGCCAGCCGGGGGAGGTCTGGGGGCGAGCAGTACTTC.

This clonotype has only a few counts. The chain carries TRBV27 and TRBJ2-5; D is possibly TRBD2 (7 bases). V lost 3 bases and J lost 1, with 12 bases in between. Looked up from germline, CDR1 is MNHEY and CDR2 is SMNVEV (reference sequence). The CDR3 loop spans 15 amino acids. CDR3 amino acids: CASSFGGASQETQYF. The CDR3 nucleotides are TGTGCCAGCAGTTTTGGGGGGGCCAGCCAAGAGACCCAGTACTTC.

The CDR3 loop reads CASSYAGPGGSGNTIYF. The CDR3 DNA reads as TGTGCCAGCAGTTACGCGGGACCAGGGGGCTCTGGAAACACCATATATTTT. The V gene is TRBV6-2 or TRBV6-3, the J gene TRBJ1-3; 7 bases are shared with TRBD1. With 2 bases clipped from V and 0 bases from J, the junction kept 7 bases outside the gene matches. The length of the CDR3 is 17 residues. CDR1 is MNHEY, CDR2 SVGEGT, per germline.

The V and J genes are TRBV4-1 and TRBJ2-2; perhaps TRBD2 as D (7 bases). The germline gives CDR1 MGHRA, CDR2 YSYEKL. There are 17 residues in the CDR3. Trimming left V 6 bases short and J 4 bases short, with 21 bases between. The CDR3 nucleotides are TGCGCCAGCAGTCCGAGGGGGGGCAGGGAAGTCACCGGGGAGCTGTTTTTT. This codes for CASSPRGGREVTGELFF.

This clonotype has a handful of counts. V and J are TRBV14 and TRBJ2-3, with D tentatively TRBD2 (5 bases). CDR1 is SGHDN, CDR2 FVKESK, per germline. The CDR3 runs to 17 residues. V lost 0 bases and J 3 bases, leaving 16 bases between the germline ends. The CDR3 sequence is CASSQDIGLGNTDTQYF. The CDR3 region has the DNA TGTGCCAGCAGCCAAGACATAGGACTGGGCAATACAGATACGCAGTATTTT.

Here the CDR3 DNA reads TGCAGTGCTAGAAGCCTTCTCCATGAGCAGTTCTTC. Its translation: CSARSLLHEQFF. The chain recombines TRBV20-1 with TRBJ2-1; D is undetermined. Germline CDR1 and CDR2: DFQATT and SNEGSKA (reference sequence). V lost 2 bases and J lost 8, with 10 bases in between. The CDR3 spans 12 residues.

CDR3 DNA: TGCGCCAGCAGCAGAGAGGGACAGGAGTATGGCTACACCTTC. Translating it yields CASSREGQEYGYTF. The V and J genes are TRBV5-1 and TRBJ1-2, with 8 bases matching TRBD1. The germline CDR1 and CDR2 sequences are SGHRS and YFSETQ. The CDR3 is 14 residues long. The trim removed 4 bases at V and 5 bases at J, leaving 7 bases unmatched.